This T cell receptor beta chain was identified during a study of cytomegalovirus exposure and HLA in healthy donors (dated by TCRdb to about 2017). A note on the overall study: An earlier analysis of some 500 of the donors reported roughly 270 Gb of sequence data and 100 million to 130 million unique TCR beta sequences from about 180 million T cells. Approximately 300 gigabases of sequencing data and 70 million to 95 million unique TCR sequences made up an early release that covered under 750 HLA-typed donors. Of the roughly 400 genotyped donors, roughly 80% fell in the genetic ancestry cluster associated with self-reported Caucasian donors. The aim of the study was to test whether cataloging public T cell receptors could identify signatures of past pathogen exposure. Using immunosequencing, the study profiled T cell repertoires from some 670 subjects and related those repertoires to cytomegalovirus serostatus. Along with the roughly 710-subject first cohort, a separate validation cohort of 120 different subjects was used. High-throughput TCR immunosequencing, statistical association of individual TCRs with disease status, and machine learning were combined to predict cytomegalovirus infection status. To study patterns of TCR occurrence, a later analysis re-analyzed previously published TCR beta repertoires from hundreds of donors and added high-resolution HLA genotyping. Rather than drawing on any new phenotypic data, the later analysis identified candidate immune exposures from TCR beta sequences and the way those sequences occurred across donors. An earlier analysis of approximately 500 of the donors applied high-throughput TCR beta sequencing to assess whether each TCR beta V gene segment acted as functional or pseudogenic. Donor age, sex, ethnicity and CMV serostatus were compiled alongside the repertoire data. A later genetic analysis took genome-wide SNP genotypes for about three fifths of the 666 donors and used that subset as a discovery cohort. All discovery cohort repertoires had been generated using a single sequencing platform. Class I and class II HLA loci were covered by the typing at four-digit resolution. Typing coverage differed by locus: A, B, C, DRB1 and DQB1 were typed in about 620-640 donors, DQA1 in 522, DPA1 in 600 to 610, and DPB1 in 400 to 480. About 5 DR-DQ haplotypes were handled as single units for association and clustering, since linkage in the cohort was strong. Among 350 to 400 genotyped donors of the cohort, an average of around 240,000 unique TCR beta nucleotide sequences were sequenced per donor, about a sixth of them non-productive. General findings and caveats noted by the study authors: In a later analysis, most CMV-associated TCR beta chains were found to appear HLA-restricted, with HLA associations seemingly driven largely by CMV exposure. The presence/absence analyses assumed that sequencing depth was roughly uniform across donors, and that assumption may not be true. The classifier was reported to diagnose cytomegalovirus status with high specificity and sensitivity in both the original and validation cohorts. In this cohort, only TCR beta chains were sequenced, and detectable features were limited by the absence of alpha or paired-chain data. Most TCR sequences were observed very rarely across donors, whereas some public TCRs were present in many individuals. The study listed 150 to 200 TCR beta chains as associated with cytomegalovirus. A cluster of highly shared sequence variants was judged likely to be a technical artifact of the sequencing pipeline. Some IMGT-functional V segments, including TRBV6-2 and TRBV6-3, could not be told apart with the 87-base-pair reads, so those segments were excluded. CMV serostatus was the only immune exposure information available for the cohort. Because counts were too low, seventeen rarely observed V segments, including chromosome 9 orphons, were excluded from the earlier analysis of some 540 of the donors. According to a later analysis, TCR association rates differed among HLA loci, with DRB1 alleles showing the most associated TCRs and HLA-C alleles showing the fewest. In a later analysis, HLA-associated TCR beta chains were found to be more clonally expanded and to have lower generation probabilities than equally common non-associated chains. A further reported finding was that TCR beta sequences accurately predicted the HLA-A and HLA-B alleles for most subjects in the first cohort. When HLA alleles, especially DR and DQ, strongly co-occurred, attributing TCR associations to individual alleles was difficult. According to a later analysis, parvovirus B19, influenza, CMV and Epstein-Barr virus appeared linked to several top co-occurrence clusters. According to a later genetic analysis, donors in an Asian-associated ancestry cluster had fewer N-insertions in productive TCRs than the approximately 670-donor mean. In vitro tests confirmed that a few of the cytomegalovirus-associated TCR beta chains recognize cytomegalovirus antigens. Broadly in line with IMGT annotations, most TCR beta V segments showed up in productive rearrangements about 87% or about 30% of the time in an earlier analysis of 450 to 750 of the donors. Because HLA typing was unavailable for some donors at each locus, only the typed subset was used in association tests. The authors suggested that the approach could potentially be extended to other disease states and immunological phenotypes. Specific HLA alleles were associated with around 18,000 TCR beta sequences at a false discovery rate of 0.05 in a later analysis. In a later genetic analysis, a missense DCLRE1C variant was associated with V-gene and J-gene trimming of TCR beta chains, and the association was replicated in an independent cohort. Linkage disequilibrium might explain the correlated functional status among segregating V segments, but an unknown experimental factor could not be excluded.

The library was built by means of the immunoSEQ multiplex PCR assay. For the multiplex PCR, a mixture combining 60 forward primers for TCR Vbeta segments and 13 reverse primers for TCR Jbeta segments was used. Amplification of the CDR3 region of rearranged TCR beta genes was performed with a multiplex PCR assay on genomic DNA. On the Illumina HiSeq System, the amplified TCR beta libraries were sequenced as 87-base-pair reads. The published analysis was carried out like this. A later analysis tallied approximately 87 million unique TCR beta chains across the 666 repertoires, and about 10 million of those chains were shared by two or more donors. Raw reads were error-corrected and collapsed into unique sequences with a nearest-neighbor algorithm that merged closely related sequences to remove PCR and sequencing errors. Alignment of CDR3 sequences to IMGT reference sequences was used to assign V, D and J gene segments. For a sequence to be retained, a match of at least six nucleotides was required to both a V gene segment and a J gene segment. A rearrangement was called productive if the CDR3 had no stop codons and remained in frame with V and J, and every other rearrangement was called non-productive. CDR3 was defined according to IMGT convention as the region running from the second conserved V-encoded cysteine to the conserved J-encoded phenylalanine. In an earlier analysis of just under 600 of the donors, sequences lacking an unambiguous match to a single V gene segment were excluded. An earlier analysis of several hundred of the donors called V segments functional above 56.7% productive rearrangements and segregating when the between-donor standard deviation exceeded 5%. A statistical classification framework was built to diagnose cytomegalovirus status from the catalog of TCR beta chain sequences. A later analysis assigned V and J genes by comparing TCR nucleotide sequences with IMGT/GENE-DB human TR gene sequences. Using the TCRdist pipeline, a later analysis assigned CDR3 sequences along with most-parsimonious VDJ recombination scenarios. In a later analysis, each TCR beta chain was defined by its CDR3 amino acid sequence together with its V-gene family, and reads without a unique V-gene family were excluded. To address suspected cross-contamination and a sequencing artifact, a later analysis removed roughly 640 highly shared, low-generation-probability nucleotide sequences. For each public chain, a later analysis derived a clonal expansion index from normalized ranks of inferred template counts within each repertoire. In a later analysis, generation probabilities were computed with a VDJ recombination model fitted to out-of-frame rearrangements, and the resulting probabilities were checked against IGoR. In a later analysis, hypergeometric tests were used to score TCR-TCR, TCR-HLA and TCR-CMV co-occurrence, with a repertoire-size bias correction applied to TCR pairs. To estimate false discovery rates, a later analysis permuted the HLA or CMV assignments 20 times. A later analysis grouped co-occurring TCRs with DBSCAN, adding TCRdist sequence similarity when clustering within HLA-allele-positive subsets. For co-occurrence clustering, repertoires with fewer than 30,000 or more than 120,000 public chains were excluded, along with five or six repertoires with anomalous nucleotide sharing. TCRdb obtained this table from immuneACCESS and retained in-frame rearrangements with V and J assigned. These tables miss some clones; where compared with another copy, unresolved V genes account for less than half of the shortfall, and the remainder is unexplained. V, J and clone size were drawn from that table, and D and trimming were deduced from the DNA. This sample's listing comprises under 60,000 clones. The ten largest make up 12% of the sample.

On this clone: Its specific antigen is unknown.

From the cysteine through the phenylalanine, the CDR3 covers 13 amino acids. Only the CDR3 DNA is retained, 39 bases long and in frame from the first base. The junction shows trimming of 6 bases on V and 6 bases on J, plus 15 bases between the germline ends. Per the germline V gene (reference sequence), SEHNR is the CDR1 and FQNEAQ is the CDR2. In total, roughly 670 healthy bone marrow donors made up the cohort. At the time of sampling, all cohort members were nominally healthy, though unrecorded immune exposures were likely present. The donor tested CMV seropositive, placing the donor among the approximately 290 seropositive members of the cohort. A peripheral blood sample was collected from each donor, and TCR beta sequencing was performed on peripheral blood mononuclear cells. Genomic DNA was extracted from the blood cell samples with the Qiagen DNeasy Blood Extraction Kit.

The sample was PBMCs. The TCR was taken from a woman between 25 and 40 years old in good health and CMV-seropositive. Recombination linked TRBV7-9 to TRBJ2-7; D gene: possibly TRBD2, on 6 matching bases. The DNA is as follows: TGTGCCAGCAGGCCCCCGGGACTTGTCGAGCAGTACTTC. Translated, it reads CASRPPGLVEQYF.